Included here is one T cell receptor (beta chain) sequence, with context. Its antigen is currently unknown. A library of TCRbeta sequences, prepared with unique molecular identifiers, was generated. Each CDR3 protein is one row after TCRdb ran MiXCR on the PCR reads. This sample has about 350,000 distinct CDR3 sequences, with roughly 16% found just once. The V and J ends lost 3 bases and 1 base, in that order; junction bases with no gene match: 7. Germline CDR1 SGHRS, CDR2 YFSETQ. The CDR3 runs to 17 residues. This specimen belongs to a study of T-cell reconstitution after alpha-beta-depleted transplantation in children. General study points: About two months after transplant, alpha-beta T cells reportedly came from several hundred expanded graft clones. The high TCRbeta diversity at day 60 in some patients came from surviving recipient T cells and thymic progenitors. Newly produced T cells mostly accounted for T-cell counts and diversity one year post-transplant.

The rearrangement uses TRBV5-1 and TRBJ2-7; TRBD2 matches 13 bases. This specimen consisted of PBMCs, mostly from graft donor cells, obtained 360 days after TCRalphabeta/CD19-depleted stem cell transplant. The TCR originated in a male patient between 2 and 10 years old who had a stem cell transplant for acute lymphoblastic leukemia, so the T cells may come from the graft donor. The chain's CDR3 is CASSSGTSGMRSYEQYF. CDR3 nucleotide sequence: TGCGCCAGCAGCTCCGGGACTAGCGGGATGAGATCCTACGAGCAGTACTTC.